The TCR beta chain described here comes from a study of immune evolution from preneoplasia to lung adenocarcinoma. About the research overall: HLA loss of heterozygosity: about 7% AIS, around 16% MIA, about 31% ADC, none AAH.

Concerning this clone: Its antigen is unidentified.

Each case's diagnosis was confirmed by two pathologists on H&E. Whole-study results and caveats: Top clone share appeared to fall from AAH through AIS, MIA, adenocarcinoma.

Germline V gene sequence: CDR1 MNHEY, CDR2 SMNVEV (reference sequence). The CDR3 length is 15 residues. Trimming pared 6 bases from V and 0 bases from J, leaving 12 bases between. Libraries were prepared by immunoSEQ multiplex PCR; TCRdb keeps only in-frame clonotypes and omits some of them. The repertoire holds about 14,000 clones, with 70% to 90% as singletons. The source of this sequence is an older person with lung adenocarcinoma. The sample comprised FFPE minimally invasive lung adenocarcinoma tissue. The chain is built from TRBV27 and TRBJ1-3; possibly TRBD1 for D (6 bases). The CDR3 region is CASRSGTHSGNTIYF. The CDR3 bases are TGTGCCAGCAGATCAGGGACACACTCTGGAAACACCATATATTTT.